These 10 T cell receptor beta chains came from one sample sequenced in a study of T-cell reconstitution after alpha-beta-depleted transplantation in children. TCRbeta library construction was performed incorporating unique molecular identifiers. Via MiXCR, TCRdb re-called the PCR reads, giving one row per CDR3 protein. The repertoire has 190,000 or so distinct CDR3 sequences, about 6.8% of them found once; the top ten carry 3% to 3.5%. Sequencing was performed on PBMCs from the stem cell graft donor, taken from the stem cell graft. The origin of the receptors is a human donor who donated a stem cell graft to a child with Wiskott-Aldrich syndrome.

This clonotype has ten or more counts. The chain combines TRBV20-1 with TRBJ2-7; D remains unclear. The CDR3 is 11 amino acids. From germline, CDR1 is DFQATT and CDR2 SNEGSKA (reference sequence). Trimming took off 7 bases at V and 4 bases at J, with 11 bases between the two ends. The CDR3 region has the DNA TGCAGTGGAACAAATCGGTACGAGCAGTACTTC. Protein product: CSGTNRYEQYF.

This clonotype was found many times. This rearrangement joins TRBV6-5 to TRBJ2-7; D gene ambiguous. This CDR3 is 16 amino acids long. V lost 0 bases to trimming and J lost 4 bases, with 16 bases between them. Germline assignment: CDR1 MNHEY and CDR2 SVGAGI. DNA for the CDR3: TGTGCCAGCAGTTACTCGGTTGATCCGTACAATTACGAGCAGTACTTC. Translating it yields CASSYSVDPYNYEQYF.

This clonotype showed up just a few times. This chain uses TRBV20-1 with TRBJ1-1, with D perhaps matching TRBD1 (5 bases). The CDR3 length is 12 residues. Germline assignment: CDR1 DFQATT and CDR2 SNEGSKA (reference sequence). Trimming pared 6 bases from V and 4 bases from J, leaving 12 bases between. The CDR3 spells CSAVSDTTEAFF. In DNA form, the CDR3 reads TGCAGTGCCGTATCGGACACCACTGAAGCTTTCTTT.

The J gene is TRBJ2-1, the V gene TRBV10-2; a possible D gene is TRBD1 (5 bases). CDR3 length: 12 residues. V lost 7 bases and J lost 7, with 11 bases in between. Looked up from germline, CDR1 is WSHSY and CDR2 is SAAADI. In nucleotides, the CDR3 is TGCGCCAGCAACCAAGGGGCTAATGAGCAGTTCTTC. Its protein product is CASNQGANEQFF.

This chain links TRBV4-1 with TRBJ1-5; no firm D call. CDR1 is MGHRA, CDR2 YSYEKL, per germline. The CDR3 consists of 16 residues. The germline V and J ends were trimmed by 4 bases and 3 bases, with 16 bases remaining between them. CDR3 sequence reads: CASSPDGRALNQPQHF. CDR3 nucleotides: TGCGCCAGCAGCCCAGACGGGAGGGCTCTCAATCAGCCCCAGCATTTT.

This clonotype was seen ten or more times. V gene TRBV5-1 combines with J gene TRBJ1-1; D is unclear. CDR1 and CDR2 from the germline V gene are SGHRS and YFSETQ. The CDR3 contains 18 residues. V was cut by 0 bases and J by 2 bases, with 20 bases left in between. CDR3 in amino acids: CASSLAPVSLGVNTEAFF. CDR3 DNA sequence: TGCGCCAGCAGCTTGGCCCCCGTGTCGTTAGGAGTCAACACTGAAGCTTTCTTT.

The table lists this clonotype with a few counts. J is TRBJ1-2 and V is TRBV7-9; TRBD1 agrees at 9 bases. Germline V gene sequence: CDR1 SEHNR, CDR2 FQNEAQ (reference sequence). Losses at the gene ends were 5 bases for V and 6 bases for J; bases not matched to a gene: 4. The CDR3 spans 13 residues. The CDR3 DNA reads TGTGCCAGCAGCACGACAGGGGGGAATGGCTACACCTTC. This gives the protein CASSTTGGNGYTF.

In its sample, this clonotype was seen a few times. V and J are TRBV5-1 and TRBJ2-2, with 8 bases aligning to TRBD1. Looked up from germline, CDR1 is SGHRS and CDR2 is YFSETQ. Unmatched junction bases numbered 7, after V lost 5 bases and J lost 4 bases. This CDR3 spans 15 amino acids. CDR3 nucleotides: TGCGCCAGCAGGTTCACAGGGGGAAGCACCGGGGAGCTGTTTTTT. Translation gives CASRFTGGSTGELFF.

The chain combines TRBV5-1 with TRBJ2-7, with TRBD2 matching over 7 bases. Germline V gives CDR1 SGHRS, CDR2 YFSETQ. V shed 4 bases and J 0 bases; nucleotides not matched to a gene: 4. The CDR3 is 14 residues long. The CDR3 sequence: CASSRAGDSYEQYF. CDR3 nucleotide sequence: TGCGCCAGCAGCCGGGCGGGGGACTCCTACGAGCAGTACTTC.

J is TRBJ1-1 and V is TRBV12-3 or TRBV12-4, with 8 bases aligning to TRBD1. This CDR3 region has 14 residues. The ends lost 7 bases at V and 3 bases at J; junction bases unmatched: 7. The DNA of the CDR3 is TGTGCCAGCACCCGCCAGGGGGCGGACACTGAAGCTTTCTTT. Encoded protein: CASTRQGADTEAFF.